This T cell receptor beta chain stems from a study of shared clonotypes between healthy human individuals. General study results and limits: Generally, naive subsets (rather than memory subsets) showed larger estimated richness.

Sequencing used immunoSEQ multiplex PCR; TCRdb keeps in-frame clones, though not all of them. This repertoire shows over a million clones, about three quarters found once; its top ten account for about 1.5%. The germline gives CDR1 GTSNPN, CDR2 SVGIG (reference sequence). V lost 1 base, J lost 6 bases, and 2 bases stayed unmatched. CDR3 size: 13 residues. This clone occurred once. Its antigen remains unidentified. Donors had no recently reported acute infections or vaccinations and were HIV-negative. Into CD45RA+ naive and CD45RA-negative memory subsets, the CD4+ cells were split. Source material: memory CD4+ T cells sorted from blood. The subset denotes: CD45RA-negative fraction. This chain connects TRBV30 to TRBJ1-5; TRBD1 aligns across 8 bases. This TCR was recovered from a man between 18 and 35 years old in good health. CDR3 nucleotides: TGTGCCTGGAGTGGTGACAGGGGTCAGCCCCAGCATTTT. Translated, it gives CAWSGDRGQPQHF. Based on the CDR3 plus reference TRBV30 and TRBJ1-5, the full variable domain is SQTIHQWPATLVQPVGSPLSLECTVEGTSNPNLYWYRQAAGRGLQLLFYSVGIGQISSEVPQNLSASRPQDRQFILSSKKLLLSDSGFYLCAWSGDRGQPQHFGDGTRLSIL.